This is a list of T cell receptor beta chains from one sample in a study of blood T cells in healthy people across ages. In TCRdb, the 5' RACE reads were re-called with MiXCR into one record per CDR3 protein. There are approximately 350,000 distinct CDR3 sequences in the sample; about half occur only once, and 45% to 55% lies in the top ten. The sample was blood. These receptors were collected from a man in his 60s in good health. CDR3s include the opening cysteine and the closing phenylalanine or tryptophan. A D gene is named only where the DNA matches it firmly. Not all rows give a size; the values are once, few, many and, for expanded clones, a class.

v_gene,abundance,j_gene,d_gene,CDR3aa,CDR3nt
TRBV29-1,NA,TRBJ2-1,TRBD1,CSVADRSGFNEQFF,TGCAGCGTTGCGGACAGGAGCGGTTTCAATGAGCAGTTCTTC
TRBV7-2,few,TRBJ2-7,TRBD2,CASRQRVGPLAGGHEQYF,TGTGCCAGCAGGCAGAGGGTAGGGCCGCTAGCGGGAGGCCACGAGCAGTACTTC
TRBV5-1,NA,TRBJ2-3,TRBD2,CASSLLAGAPDTQYF,TGCGCCAGCAGCTTGCTAGCGGGGGCCCCAGATACGCAGTATTTT
TRBV7-2,NA,TRBJ2-7,NA,CAGSLGGAGSSYEQYF,TGTGCCGGCAGCTTAGGGGGGGCAGGGAGCTCCTACGAGCAGTACTTC
TRBV5-4,many,TRBJ2-3,TRBD2,CATSREVADTQYF,TGTGCCACCTCCCGGGAGGTGGCAGATACGCAGTATTTT
TRBV7-2,few,TRBJ2-5,TRBD2,CAAGTSRETQYF,TGTGCAGCGGGGACGTCACGAGAGACCCAGTACTTC
TRBV7-3,NA,TRBJ2-1,TRBD2,CASSSGTGGAYNEQFF,TGTGCCAGCAGCTCGGGGACGGGGGGGGCTTACAATGAGCAGTTCTTC
TRBV20-1,NA,TRBJ1-1,NA,CSASSPGKAEAFF,TGCAGTGCTAGTTCGCCGGGGAAGGCTGAAGCTTTCTTT
TRBV6-1,few,TRBJ1-2,NA,CASNPTAIPYNYGYTF,TGTGCCAGCAACCCGACAGCCATCCCTTATAACTATGGCTACACCTTC
TRBV18,NA,TRBJ2-5,TRBD2,CASSSAGSETQYF,TGTGCCAGCTCATCAGCGGGGTCAGAGACCCAGTACTTC
TRBV7-9,NA,TRBJ2-5,NA,CASSSQGTLKETQYF,TGTGCCAGCAGCTCACAGGGGACTTTGAAAGAGACCCAGTACTTC
TRBV7-2,many,TRBJ2-5,TRBD2,CASSPQTSGGPYQETQYF,TGTGCCAGCAGCCCGCAGACTAGCGGGGGGCCATACCAAGAGACCCAGTACTTC
TRBV6-5,NA,TRBJ2-7,NA,CASRKFQGGVYEQYF,TGTGCCAGCAGAAAGTTTCAGGGGGGGGTCTACGAGCAGTACTTC
TRBV20-1,NA,TRBJ2-5,NA,CSALTRETQYF,TGCAGTGCCCTAACCCGAGAGACCCAGTACTTC
TRBV29-1,NA,TRBJ1-4,NA,CSVEVSQGWYNEKLFF,TGCAGCGTTGAAGTTAGCCAGGGCTGGTATAATGAAAAACTGTTTTTT
TRBV20-1,NA,TRBJ2-1,TRBD2,CSAPISGSLNEQFF,TGCAGTGCCCCTATTAGCGGGAGTTTAAATGAGCAGTTCTTC
TRBV5-1,few,TRBJ1-1,NA,CASGRLEQTNTEAFF,TGCGCCAGCGGTCGCCTGGAGCAGACGAACACTGAAGCTTTCTTT
TRBV5-5,NA,TRBJ2-1,TRBD1,CASSHTGALYNEQFF,TGTGCCAGCAGTCATACAGGGGCCCTCTACAATGAGCAGTTCTTC
TRBV5-1,NA,TRBJ2-7,TRBD2,CASRLTSGMNEQYF,TGCGCCAGCAGGTTGACTAGCGGGATGAACGAGCAGTACTTC
TRBV5-1,few,TRBJ1-2,NA,CASSLADDARYGYTF,TGCGCCAGCAGCTTGGCCGACGACGCTAGGTACGGCTACACCTTC
TRBV20-1,many,TRBJ2-3,NA,CSARVTGSSQDTQYF,TGCAGTGCTAGGGTGACAGGAAGTTCCCAAGATACGCAGTATTTT
TRBV7-2,once,TRBJ2-6,NA,CASSPTKISGANVLTF,TGTGCCAGCAGCCCAACTAAGATCTCTGGGGCCAACGTCCTGACTTTC
TRBV7-2,many,TRBJ2-7,NA,CASSQRSSYEQYF,TGTGCCAGCAGCCAGAGGAGCTCCTACGAGCAGTACTTC
TRBV12-3/TRBV12-4,NA,TRBJ2-3,NA,CASSGAPIADTQYF,TGTGCCAGCAGTGGCGCACCGATAGCAGATACGCAGTATTTT
TRBV5-1,NA,TRBJ2-3,NA,CASSLTAHTDTQYF,TGCGCCAGCAGCTTGACGGCTCACACAGATACGCAGTATTTT